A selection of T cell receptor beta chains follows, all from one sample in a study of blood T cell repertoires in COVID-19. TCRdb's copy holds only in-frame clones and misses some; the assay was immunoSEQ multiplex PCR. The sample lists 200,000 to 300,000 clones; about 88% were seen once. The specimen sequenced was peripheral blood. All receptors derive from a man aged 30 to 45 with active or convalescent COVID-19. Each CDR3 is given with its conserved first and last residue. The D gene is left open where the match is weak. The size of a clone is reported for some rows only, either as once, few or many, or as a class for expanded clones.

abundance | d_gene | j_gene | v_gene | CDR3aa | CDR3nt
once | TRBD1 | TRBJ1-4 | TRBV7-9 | CASSLTGHEKLFF | TGTGCCAGCAGCTTGACAGGGCACGAAAAACTGTTTTTT
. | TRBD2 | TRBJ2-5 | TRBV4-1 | CASSQDGGASGGAIAETQYF | TGCGCCAGCAGCCAAGATGGTGGGGCTAGCGGGGGGGCAATTGCAGAGACCCAGTACTTC
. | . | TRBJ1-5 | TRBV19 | CASTSRVEQPQHF | TGTGCCAGTACGAGCAGGGTGGAACAGCCCCAGCATTTT
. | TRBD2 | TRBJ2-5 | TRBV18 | CASSPQAGGPETQYF | TGTGCCAGCTCACCACAAGCGGGGGGGCCGGAGACCCAGTACTTC
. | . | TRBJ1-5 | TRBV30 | CAWSKRGLQPQHF | TGTGCCTGGAGTAAAAGGGGCCTTCAGCCCCAGCATTTT
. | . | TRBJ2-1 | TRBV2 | CASSERANEQFF | TGTGCCAGCAGTGAACGCGCTAATGAGCAGTTCTTC
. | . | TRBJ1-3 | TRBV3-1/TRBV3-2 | CASSQRRDSFSGNTIYF | TGTGCCAGCAGCCAACGGAGAGACAGCTTCTCTGGAAACACCATATATTTT
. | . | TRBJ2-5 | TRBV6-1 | CASSRGGETQYF | TGTGCCAGCAGTCGCGGCGGCGAGACCCAGTACTTC
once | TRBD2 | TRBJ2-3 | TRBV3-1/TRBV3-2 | CASSQHRLAGGTDTQYF | TGTGCCAGCAGCCAACACCGACTAGCGGGGGGCACAGATACGCAGTATTTT
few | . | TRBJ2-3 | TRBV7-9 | CASSSRGSTDTQYF | TGTGCCAGCAGCTCCAGGGGTAGCACAGATACGCAGTATTTT
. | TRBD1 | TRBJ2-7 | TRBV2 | CASGGSLYGTGTYEQYF | TGTGCCAGTGGGGGATCTTTGTACGGGACAGGGACCTACGAGCAGTACTTC
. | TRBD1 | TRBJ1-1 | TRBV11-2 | CASSWKPGQGTEAFF | TGTGCCAGCAGCTGGAAGCCGGGACAGGGGACTGAAGCTTTCTTT
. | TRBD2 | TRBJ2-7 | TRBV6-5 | CASSSQTSGVYEQYF | TGTGCCAGCAGTTCCCAGACTAGCGGGGTTTACGAGCAGTACTTC
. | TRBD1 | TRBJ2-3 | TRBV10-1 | CASSPGQGPDTQYF | TGCGCCAGCAGTCCCGGACAGGGCCCAGATACGCAGTATTTT
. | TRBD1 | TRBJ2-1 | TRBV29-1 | CSVSGTGRFDEQFF | TGCAGCGTGTCCGGGACAGGGAGATTCGATGAGCAGTTCTTC
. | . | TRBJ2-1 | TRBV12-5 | CASGLPRDISYNEQFF | TGTGCTAGTGGCTTACCCCGGGACATCTCCTACAATGAGCAGTTCTTC
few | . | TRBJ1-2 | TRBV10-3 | CAISAATVNYGYTF | TGTGCCATCAGTGCAGCGACAGTTAACTATGGCTACACCTTC
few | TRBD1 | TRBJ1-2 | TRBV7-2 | CASRDRGQGGYTF | TGTGCCAGCAGGGACAGGGGGCAGGGTGGCTACACCTTC
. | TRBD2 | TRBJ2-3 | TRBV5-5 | CASSFGGDNTDTQYF | TGTGCCAGCAGCTTCGGGGGGGACAACACAGATACGCAGTATTTT
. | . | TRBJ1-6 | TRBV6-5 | CASSWLYQGNSPLHF | TGTGCCAGCAGTTGGCTATACCAGGGGAACTCACCCCTCCACTTT